Presented here are 10 T cell receptor beta chains from one specimen sequenced in a study of OX40 agonist ivuxolimab in advanced cancers. Data came from immunoSEQ multiplex PCR; TCRdb stores just in-frame clones and leaves some out. The sample has tens of thousands of clones, almost 85% seen once; the top ten hold about 8%. This sample comprised CD4+ or CD8+ T cells sorted from blood, obtained in a trial of the OX40 agonist ivuxolimab. The receptors originated from an adult with an advanced solid tumor such as melanoma, head and neck, liver or kidney cancer.

This clone appeared once. The chain couples TRBV9 to TRBJ1-3, with D possibly TRBD1 on 6 matching bases. The germline CDR1 and CDR2 sequences are SGDLS and YYNGEE. The CDR3 runs to 15 residues. Deletions cut 1 base from V and 3 bases from J, with 11 bases between. The CDR3, as DNA: TGTGCCAGCAGCGTAACAGGGAATTTTGGAAACACCATATATTTT. Amino acids: CASSVTGNFGNTIYF.

The gene calls are TRBV5-4 and TRBJ1-6; tentatively, D is TRBD1 (5 bases). The CDR3 has 16 residues. Germline CDR1 SGHNT, CDR2 YYREEE (reference sequence). The V end lost 4 bases, the J end lost 0 bases, and 11 bases lay between the germline ends. The CDR3 region has the DNA TGTGCCAGCAGCCAAGAGGGGAGCTCCTATAATTCACCCCTCCACTTT. Translation gives CASSQEGSSYNSPLHF. The whole variable domain, remainder taken from reference TRBV5-4 and TRBJ1-6, is ETGVTQSPTHLIKTRGQQVTLRCSSQSGHNTVSWYQQALGQGPQFIFQYYREEENGRGNFPPRFSGLQFPNYSSELNVNALELDDSALYLCASSQEGSSYNSPLHFGNGTRLTVT.

This chain joins TRBV7-3 and TRBJ2-6, with a possible D match to TRBD2 (5 bases). CDR1 SGHTA and CDR2 FQGTGA come from the germline V gene. The CDR3 spans 20 residues. Trimming stripped 8 bases from V and 1 base from J, with 27 bases between. This CDR3 is CASLRDHLTGPSSGANVLTF. DNA of the CDR3: TGTGCCAGCCTCCGGGATCACCTAACTGGTCCCTCTTCTGGGGCCAACGTCCTGACTTTC.

The chain combines TRBV28 with TRBJ1-6; TRBD1 agrees at 9 bases. Germline V gene sequence: CDR1 MDHEN, CDR2 SYDVKM. The CDR3 is 13 residues long. Trimming took 11 bases from V and 6 from J; bases not matched to a gene: 5. For the CDR3, the DNA is TGTGCCTCCAGACAGGGGGTTAATTCACCCCTCCACTTT. It specifies CASRQGVNSPLHF.

This rearrangement joins TRBV9 to TRBJ2-4; 8 bases map to TRBD1. The length of the CDR3 is 16 residues. Germline V gives CDR1 SGDLS, CDR2 YYNGEE. With 3 bases clipped from V and 4 bases from J, the junction kept 9 bases outside the gene matches. The chain's CDR3 is CASSASGQGKKNIQYF. For the CDR3, the DNA is TGTGCCAGCAGCGCCTCTGGACAGGGCAAAAAAAACATTCAGTACTTC.

This chain joins TRBV5-1 and TRBJ2-7; D is perhaps TRBD1 or TRBD2 (6 bases each). The CDR3 contains 17 residues. Looked up from germline, CDR1 is SGHRS and CDR2 is YFSETQ. V lost 0 bases to trimming and J lost 1 base, with 17 bases between them. The CDR3 region has the DNA TGCGCCAGCAGCTTGGCGAGAGGGGGGACACTGTCCTACGAGCAGTACTTC. It is translated as CASSLARGGTLSYEQYF.

The chain joins TRBV5-6 to TRBJ1-1; D possibly corresponds to TRBD1 (5 bases). Germline V gene data show CDR1 as SGHDT and CDR2 as YYEEEE. This CDR3 is 14 amino acids long. V dropped 0 bases and J dropped 12 bases, with 18 bases sitting between them. The CDR3 loop reads CASSLGQGKGRSFF. In nucleotides, the CDR3 is TGTGCCAGCAGCTTGGGGCAGGGAAAGGGACGGTCTTTCTTT.

This rearrangement joins TRBV5-4 to TRBJ1-1; 8 bases agree with TRBD1. Germline V gene sequence: CDR1 SGHNT, CDR2 YYREEE (reference sequence). Trimming removed 0 bases from V and 5 bases from J; junction bases left unmatched: 6. The CDR3 is 15 residues long. CDR3 coding DNA: TGTGCCAGCAGCTTGGACGGCAGGGGGCGTACTGAAGCTTTCTTT. Amino acid sequence: CASSLDGRGRTEAFF.

V usage is TRBV7-2 and J usage is TRBJ2-3, with 10 bases identical to TRBD1. Trimming at V came to 6 bases and at J to 0 bases, leaving 6 bases not matched to a gene. This CDR3 is 16 amino acids long. Germline CDR1 SGHTA, CDR2 FQGNSA. CDR3 bases: TGTGCCAGCAGACCTCGGGACAGGGGTAGCACAGATACGCAGTATTTT. Protein: CASRPRDRGSTDTQYF. The full variable domain, rest sourced from reference TRBV7-2 and TRBJ2-3, is GAGVSQSPSNKVTEKGKDVELRCDPISGHTALYWYRQSLGQGLEFLIYFQGNSAPDKSGLPSDRFSAERTGGSVSTLTIQRTQQEDSAVYLCASRPRDRGSTDTQYFGPGTRLTVL.

The CDR3 DNA follows: TGTGCCAGCAGCTTCGATCGGGCCAAAAACATTCAGTACTTC. This translates into CASSFDRAKNIQYF. J is TRBJ2-4 and V is TRBV7-2, with D unclear. Looked up from germline, CDR1 is SGHTA and CDR2 is FQGNSA. This CDR3 has 14 amino acids. Trimming took off 3 bases at V and 1 base at J, with 7 bases between the two ends.